This TCR beta chain was sequenced in a study of lung T cells in sarcoidosis with Löfgren's syndrome. Findings and caveats of the study: Shared TRAV12-1 and TRBV2 CDR3 motifs across Löfgren's syndrome patients reportedly suggested public CD4+ TCRs. Löfgren's syndrome patients reportedly showed greatest TRAV12-1 and TRBV2 expansion versus controls. TRAV12-1 preferentially paired with TRBV2, with homologous CDR3s.

TCRdb re-analysed the reads in MiXCR, keeping a single row per CDR3 protein. The table includes about 19,000 distinct CDR3 sequences, 20% to 25% detected once. Germline values: CDR1 DFQATT, CDR2 SNEGSKA (reference sequence). This CDR3 is 17 amino acids long. V was trimmed by 6 bases and J by 4 bases, leaving 27 bases between them. This clonotype occurred many times. Its antigen remains unknown. Sequencing was carried out using CD4+ T cells from bronchoalveolar lavage. The chain links TRBV20-1 to TRBJ1-1; TRBD1 might be the D (6 bases). The clonotype originates from a human donor with sarcoidosis (Löfgren's syndrome or another form), or a control subject (not recorded which). For the CDR3, the DNA is TGCAGTGCCCCGAGGACAGCCTCGCTGTGGGAATTCACTGAAGCTTTCTTT. Translation gives CSAPRTASLWEFTEAFF.